These 22 T cell receptor beta chains originate from one sample sequenced in a study of CD8 T cells in Susac syndrome. Reverse transcription used about 0.5 to 1 ug RNA and random hexamers. TCRdb re-called the immunoSEQ multiplex PCR reads through MiXCR, storing one row per CDR3 protein. The sample contains about 300,000 distinct CDR3 sequences, approximately 85% of which appear only once. Sequenced: CD8+ T cells from PBMCs. Receptor source: a human donor with multiple sclerosis.

This chain uses TRBV29-1 with TRBJ1-1, with D possibly being TRBD1 (5 bases). Germline V CDR1 and CDR2: SQVTM, ANQGSEA. V dropped 2 bases and J dropped 1 base, with 11 bases sitting between them. The CDR3 extends over 14 amino acids. The CDR3, as DNA: TGCAGCGTTGAACTCGGGACCGGGAACACTGAAGCTTTCTTT. Translation gives CSVELGTGNTEAFF.

The chain is built from TRBV5-5 and TRBJ2-3, with D perhaps matching TRBD2 (6 bases). Germline assignment: CDR1 SGHKS and CDR2 YYEKEE (reference sequence). Deletions cut 2 bases from V and 0 bases from J, with 13 bases between. The CDR3 loop spans 16 amino acids. This CDR3 is CASSLVAELSTDTQYF. For the CDR3, the DNA is TGTGCCAGCAGCTTAGTAGCGGAACTTAGCACAGATACGCAGTATTTT.

The rearrangement joins TRBV12-3 or TRBV12-4 to TRBJ2-1; D remains ambiguous. The V end was cut by 4 bases, the J end by 7 bases, with 8 bases between. CDR3 size: 12 residues. In DNA, the CDR3 is TGTGCCAGCAGTTCTCTGAAGAATGAGCAGTTCTTC. It translates to CASSSLKNEQFF.

This clonotype was counted a single time. The chain has TRBV7-2 and TRBJ2-7; D remains unclear. This CDR3 has 14 amino acids. The germline V gene has CDR1 SGHTA and CDR2 FQGNSA. Trimming removed 7 bases from V and 2 bases from J, with 15 bases in between. For the CDR3, the DNA is TGTGCCAGCACCCTCGGTCCACAACCCTACGAGCAGTACTTC. As protein: CASTLGPQPYEQYF.

The chain carries TRBV20-1 and TRBJ2-5; D is undetermined. The germline V gene has CDR1 DFQATT and CDR2 SNEGSKA (reference sequence). The ends were cut back, 3 bases at V and 4 bases at J, with 15 bases in the middle. This CDR3 is built from 14 residues. The CDR3 DNA follows: TGCAGTGCTAGGCTCTCGGGCCCGGCAGAGACCCAGTACTTC. Translating gives CSARLSGPAETQYF.

This clonotype was recorded only once. V is TRBV29-1 and J is TRBJ1-2, with D perhaps TRBD1 (6 bases). Germline assignment: CDR1 SQVTM and CDR2 ANQGSEA. The V and J ends lost 4 bases and 3 bases respectively, with 9 bases between them. This CDR3 spans 12 amino acids. The CDR3: CSVVSGDYGYTF. In DNA, the CDR3 is TGCAGCGTTGTATCAGGGGACTATGGCTACACCTTC.

This chain links TRBV4-3 with TRBJ1-2; 8 nucleotides align to TRBD1. Trimming cost V 2 bases and J 6 bases; bases outside gene matches: 11. CDR1 LGHNA and CDR2 YSLEER come from the germline V gene. This CDR3 comprises 16 residues. DNA of the CDR3: TGCGCCAGCAGCCAAAGTGTACGAGACAGGGGTAATGGCTACACCTTC. Translated: CASSQSVRDRGNGYTF.

CDR3 sequence: CASSLDRGRGEKLFF. The CDR3 coding sequence is TGTGCCAGCAGCTTAGATCGGGGAAGAGGGGAAAAACTGTTTTTT. V and J are TRBV11-2 and TRBJ1-4; D gene uncertain. Germline CDR1 is SGHAT and CDR2 is FQNNGV. With 0 bases removed from V and 8 bases from J, the gap between germline ends came to 13 bases. CDR3 size: 15 residues.

The gene calls are TRBV28 and TRBJ2-3; D may correspond to TRBD1 or TRBD2 (6 bases each). Between the trimmed V and J ends, which lost 4 bases and 0 bases, there was a span of 11 bases. Germline V gives CDR1 MDHEN, CDR2 SYDVKM. The CDR3 length is 15 residues. CDR3 bases: TGTGCCAGCAGTTCGCGGGACATTAGCACAGATACGCAGTATTTT. Its translation is CASSSRDISTDTQYF.

This clonotype was seen a handful of times. V usage is TRBV21-1 and J usage is TRBJ2-7; the table assigns TRBD2, which was not confirmed against the DNA. TRBV21-1 is deemed a pseudogene. The length of the CDR3 is 15 residues. The CDR3 coding sequence is TGTGCCAGCATAGGCCCCGGGACTAATCCCCACGAGCAGTACTTC. It yields the protein CASIGPGTNPHEQYF.

As to this clonotype: A read error may account for a junction end that differs from germline. V is TRBV27 and J is TRBJ1-5, with D hard to call. The CDR3 spans 17 residues. CDR1 is MNHEY and CDR2 is SMNVEV in the germline V gene (reference sequence). The CDR3 here is CVSSLKGPDYSNQPQHF. The CDR3 nucleotides are TGTGTCAGCAGTTTAAAAGGCCCCGATTATAGCAATCAGCCCCAGCATTTT.

J is TRBJ2-1 and V is TRBV12-3 or TRBV12-4; 10 bases line up with TRBD1. The CDR3 consists of 17 residues. With 6 bases clipped from V and 0 bases from J, the junction kept 8 bases outside the gene matches. The CDR3 bases are TGTGCCAGCAGCCCGGGACAGGGGATTAGCTCCTACAATGAGCAGTTCTTC. Translated: CASSPGQGISSYNEQFF.

The V call is TRBV4-1, the J call TRBJ2-7, with unresolved D. Per the germline V gene, CDR1 is MGHRA and CDR2 is YSYEKL. V was pared by 1 base and J by 0 bases, with 13 bases between. The CDR3 sequence is 16 residues long. The CDR3: CASSQVADSSSYEQYF. Here the CDR3 DNA reads TGCGCCAGCAGCCAAGTCGCTGACTCGAGCTCCTACGAGCAGTACTTC.

This chain joins TRBV14 and TRBJ2-5; TRBD1 aligns across 8 bases. Germline CDR1 is SGHDN and CDR2 is FVKESK. This CDR3 has 16 residues. V dropped 1 base and J dropped 2; count of bases not matched to a gene: 6. The CDR3 loop reads CASSQGQGLLQETQYF. CDR3 nucleotides: TGTGCCAGCAGCCAAGGACAGGGGTTACTACAAGAGACCCAGTACTTC.

This chain connects TRBV24-1 to TRBJ2-5; 8 bases align to TRBD2. V dropped 4 bases and J dropped 2; count of bases not matched to a gene: 5. The CDR3 runs to 15 residues. Germline CDR1 is KGHDR and CDR2 is SFDVKD. CDR3 DNA sequence: TGTGCCACCAGTGAGCATACTAGCGGTCAAGAGACCCAGTACTTC. It specifies CATSEHTSGQETQYF.

V and J are TRBV6-1 and TRBJ2-1; 11 bases agree with TRBD1. With 3 bases clipped from V and 6 bases from J, the junction kept 10 bases outside the gene matches. This CDR3 is 17 amino acids long. Germline values: CDR1 MNHNS, CDR2 SASEGT. CDR3 DNA sequence: TGTGCCAGCAGTGACCCCGGGACAGGGGGTTTAGGCAATGAGCAGTTCTTC. It is translated as CASSDPGTGGLGNEQFF.

The chain employs TRBV20-1 and TRBJ2-1; tentatively, D is TRBD2 (7 bases). CDR1 DFQATT and CDR2 SNEGSKA come from the germline V gene (reference sequence). Deletions cut 6 bases from V and 4 bases from J, with 13 bases between. The CDR3 has 13 amino acids. The CDR3 sequence is CSARGGAYNEQFF. The CDR3 nucleotides read TGCAGTGCCAGGGGAGGGGCGTACAATGAGCAGTTCTTC.

The chain is built from TRBV20-1 and TRBJ2-1; D call uncertain. The CDR3 has 13 residues. Per the germline V gene, CDR1 is DFQATT and CDR2 is SNEGSKA (reference sequence). V lost 5 bases and J lost 2, with 10 bases in between. This CDR3 is CSAETWTYNEQFF. The DNA for the CDR3 is TGCAGTGCTGAGACATGGACCTACAATGAGCAGTTCTTC.

This clonotype was counted only a few times. The rearrangement links TRBV6-2 or TRBV6-3 to TRBJ2-2; D not certain. Germline loops: CDR1 MNHEY, CDR2 SVGEGT. The CDR3 runs 11 residues. Trimming removed 10 bases from V and 7 bases from J, with 10 bases in between. For the CDR3, the DNA is TGTGCCATCAGGACGTACGGGGAGCTGTTTTTT. Its translation is CAIRTYGELFF.

The rearrangement uses TRBV5-4 and TRBJ2-1; D is unclear. The germline gives CDR1 SGHNT, CDR2 YYREEE (reference sequence). The CDR3 extends over 17 amino acids. V was pared by 4 bases and J by 5 bases, with 22 bases between. The CDR3 region is CASSPRGGLPHDNEQFF. The CDR3 DNA is TGTGCCAGCAGCCCCCGAGGTGGGTTGCCTCATGACAATGAGCAGTTCTTC. The whole variable domain, filled in from reference TRBV5-4 and TRBJ2-1, reads ETGVTQSPTHLIKTRGQQVTLRCSSQSGHNTVSWYQQALGQGPQFIFQYYREEENGRGNFPPRFSGLQFPNYSSELNVNALELDDSALYLCASSPRGGLPHDNEQFFGPGTRLTVL.

This rearrangement joins TRBV4-3 to TRBJ1-5, with D unresolved. Deletions cut 1 base from V and 5 bases from J, with 12 bases between. The germline gives CDR1 LGHNA, CDR2 YSLEER. The CDR3 runs 15 residues. The CDR3 is CASSQGANPDQPQHF. CDR3 nucleotides: TGCGCCAGCAGCCAAGGGGCGAACCCTGATCAGCCCCAGCATTTT.

This clonotype was recorded only once. This chain joins TRBV6-2 or TRBV6-3 and TRBJ2-1, with TRBD2 matching 7 bases. V shed 2 bases and J 9 bases; nucleotides not matched to a gene: 7. The V gene's germline CDR1 is MNHEY and CDR2 SVGEGT. This CDR3 is built from 14 residues. DNA for the CDR3: TGTGCCAGCAGTTACATGTGGGAGGGGAGTGAGCAGTTCTTC. It translates to CASSYMWEGSEQFF.